The TCR beta chain under discussion was sequenced for a study of blood T cell repertoires in COVID-19. Germline CDR1 and CDR2: LNHDA and SQIVND (reference sequence). Trimming took 11 bases from V and 10 from J, leaving 29 bases between them. The CDR3 has 15 amino acids. Method: immunoSEQ multiplex PCR; TCRdb's copy keeps in-frame clones and lacks some. The sample has around 480,000 clones; about 91% are singletons. Sequenced material: peripheral blood. The J gene is TRBJ1-2, the V gene TRBV19; D is possibly TRBD1 (5 bases). The TCR sequence derives from a woman between 45 and 65 years old with COVID-19, enrolled during active disease. CDR3 region: CASQTGGRLGRDYTF. CDR3 nucleotides: TGTGCCTCCCAAACGGGCGGACGTTTGGGCAGGGACTACACCTTC.